A selection of T cell receptor beta chains follows, all from one sample in a study of vaccination effects on CD4 cells after COVID-19. The method was immunoSEQ multiplex PCR; TCRdb's version includes in-frame clones alone and lacks a portion of them. The repertoire has about 22,000 clones, about three quarters of them found once; the top ten carry approximately 12%. Their antigens remain unidentified. This material consisted of CD4+ T cells from PBMCs cultured with HCoV-229E spike peptides, taken before COVID-19 vaccination. The receptors come from a human donor who received a COVID-19 vaccine. CDR3s include the opening cysteine and the closing phenylalanine or tryptophan. D genes are given only for firm matches. The size of a clone is reported for some rows only, either as once, few or many, or as a class for expanded clones.

J,D,size,V,DNA,CDR3
TRBJ2-1,.,few,TRBV7-8,TGTGCCAGCAGCTTTCGGAGGATGGGGGGGGCGAGGAATGAGCAGTTCTTC,CASSFRRMGGARNEQFF
TRBJ2-7,TRBD1,few,TRBV11-2,TGTGCCAGCAGCCCGATCCGCCGTAGGACAGGGGAAGACTACGAGCAGTACTTC,CASSPIRRRTGEDYEQYF
TRBJ1-2,.,.,TRBV19,TGTGCCAGTAGTATAGACACAGACTATGGCTACACCTTC,CASSIDTDYGYTF
TRBJ2-1,.,.,TRBV15,TGTGCCACCAGCAGAGACAGGGGAACTAAGTTCTTC,CATSRDRGTKFF
TRBJ2-1,.,.,TRBV5-1,TGCGCCAGCAGCTTGGACCTAGTCGGACCCGGTCCTTACAATGAGCAGTTCTTC,CASSLDLVGPGPYNEQFF
TRBJ2-7,TRBD1,.,TRBV3-1/TRBV3-2,TGTGCCAGCAGCCCACGAACAGGGGCCGTCTACGAGCAGTACTTC,CASSPRTGAVYEQYF
TRBJ2-2,TRBD2,once,TRBV18,TGTGCCAGCTCACCACAGGGAGGGTTCAACACCGGGGAGCTGTTTTTT,CASSPQGGFNTGELFF
TRBJ2-7,TRBD2,.,TRBV5-1,TGCGCCAGCAGCACTAGCGGGGGGCCCTACGAGCAGTACTTC,CASSTSGGPYEQYF
TRBJ2-4,.,.,TRBV20-1,TGCAGTGCTAGTCGCGCGGAAAACATTCAGTACTTC,CSASRAENIQYF
TRBJ1-1,.,.,TRBV5-1,TGCGCCAGCAGCTTGGGTGCCGGGGACACTGAAGCTTTCTTT,CASSLGAGDTEAFF
TRBJ2-1,TRBD2,.,TRBV9,TGTGCCAGCAGCGGGGGACTAGCGGGGAATGAGCAGTTCTTC,CASSGGLAGNEQFF
TRBJ1-2,.,.,TRBV19,TGTGCCAGTAGGGCCCGGGTTGGCTACACCTTC,CASRARVGYTF
TRBJ2-3,.,.,TRBV7-9,TGTGCCAGCAGCTTAGGTTATAATACAGATACGCAGTATTTT,CASSLGYNTDTQYF
TRBJ2-1,.,.,TRBV11-2,TGTGCCAGCAGCCCTCGCACAGGGGGGGGCAATGAGCAGTTCTTC,CASSPRTGGGNEQFF
TRBJ1-1,.,.,TRBV3-1/TRBV3-2,TGTGCCAGCAGCCAAGGCTGGGCAGGAAACACTGAAGCTTTCTTT,CASSQGWAGNTEAFF
TRBJ2-3,TRBD2,.,TRBV19,TGTGCCAGTGAGGAAGCGGGAGGGAGCACAGATACGCAGTATTTT,CASEEAGGSTDTQYF
TRBJ1-1,.,once,TRBV28,TGTGCCAGCAGTTCAGGGAGTACTGAAGCTTTCTTT,CASSSGSTEAFF
TRBJ2-3,.,.,TRBV27,TGTGCCAGCAGCGGAAACACAGATACGCAGTATTTT,CASSGNTDTQYF
TRBJ2-3,TRBD2,once,TRBV6-5,TGTGCCAGCAGTTACCGGACTAGTCAAGATACGCAGTATTTT,CASSYRTSQDTQYF
TRBJ1-1,.,.,TRBV14,TGTGCCAGCAGCCCTAACAGGCCTGAAGCTTTCTTT,CASSPNRPEAFF
TRBJ1-2,.,.,TRBV18,TGTGCCAGCTCACTTTCGAAGGCTGGCTACACCTTC,CASSLSKAGYTF
TRBJ2-7,TRBD1,.,TRBV27,TGTGCCAGCAGTATAGGACAGGGGTGGACCTACGAGCAGTACTTC,CASSIGQGWTYEQYF
TRBJ2-5,.,.,TRBV5-1,TGCGCCAGCAGCCTGGTGGGTGGAATGGAGACCCAGTACTTC,CASSLVGGMETQYF
TRBJ1-1,.,.,TRBV11-2,TGTGCCAGCAGCTTAGGGCAGTTCGCGATGGATGACACTGAAGCTTTCTTT,CASSLGQFAMDDTEAFF
TRBJ2-4,.,once,TRBV11-2,TGTGCCAGCAGCTCCGCGGAAAGAAACATTCAGTACTTC,CASSSAERNIQYF
TRBJ1-2,.,.,TRBV7-2,TGTGCCAGCAGCTTAGAAAGGCAGGTCTATGGCTACACCTTC,CASSLERQVYGYTF
TRBJ2-3,.,.,TRBV2,TGTGCCAGCAGTGGCTCAACAGATACGCAGTATTTT,CASSGSTDTQYF
TRBJ1-1,TRBD1,.,TRBV9,TGTGCCAGCAGACCTACAGGGGGTCAGAACACTGAAGCTTTCTTT,CASRPTGGQNTEAFF
TRBJ2-2,TRBD2,.,TRBV11-2,TGTGCCAGCAAATTCGGGGGGATCGGGGAGCTGTTTTTT,CASKFGGIGELFF
TRBJ1-2,TRBD1,.,TRBV3-1/TRBV3-2,TGTGCCAGCAGCCTTGGGAGCGGACAGGGGGCAGGCGGCTACACCTTC,CASSLGSGQGAGGYTF
TRBJ2-3,TRBD2,.,TRBV5-4,TGTGCCAGCAGCACCTGGACTAGCGGGAACACAGATACGCAGTATTTT,CASSTWTSGNTDTQYF
TRBJ2-7,.,.,TRBV29-1,TGCAGCGTTGTGAGGGGCCACTACGAGCAGTACTTC,CSVVRGHYEQYF
TRBJ2-1,TRBD2,.,TRBV10-3,TGTGCCATAGTAGCGGGGTCCGGGGGTGAGCAGTTCTTC,CAIVAGSGGEQFF
TRBJ2-1,.,.,TRBV4-1,TGCGCCAGCAGCCAAGGAGTAGCGGCCTACAATGAGCAGTTCTTC,CASSQGVAAYNEQFF
TRBJ2-5,.,once,TRBV11-1,TGTGCCAGCAGCTCGGGACGCCTTCAAGAGACCCAGTACTTC,CASSSGRLQETQYF
TRBJ1-1,.,.,TRBV5-1,TGCGCCAGCAGCTTGGACGGGATGAACACTGAAGCTTTCTTT,CASSLDGMNTEAFF
TRBJ2-1,TRBD2,.,TRBV5-1,TGCGCCAACCCGGGACTAGCGTACAATGAGCAGTTCTTC,CANPGLAYNEQFF
TRBJ1-1,.,few,TRBV2,TGTGCCAGCAGCCCCGTAGGGGAGAACACTGAAGCTTTCTTT,CASSPVGENTEAFF
TRBJ2-3,TRBD2,.,TRBV4-1,TGCGCCAGCAGCGCTCGCGGGGGGGCAAGAACAGATACGCAGTATTTT,CASSARGGARTDTQYF
TRBJ2-7,.,.,TRBV15,TGTGCCACCAGGAATCCCGCATTGTATTCCTACGAGCAGTACTTC,CATRNPALYSYEQYF
TRBJ2-7,.,.,TRBV3-1/TRBV3-2,TGTGCCAGCAGCCTCTACCACGAGCAGTACTTC,CASSLYHEQYF
TRBJ2-2,TRBD1,few,TRBV30,TGTGCCTGGAGACAGGGGGTAGCAGGTACCGGGGAGCTGTTTTTT,CAWRQGVAGTGELFF
TRBJ2-1,.,.,TRBV5-1,TGCGCCAGCAGCTTGGGACAAGGCTACAATGAGCAGTTCTTC,CASSLGQGYNEQFF
TRBJ2-3,.,.,TRBV5-1,TGCGCCAGCAGCTCCACATTTACTAGCACAGATACGCAGTATTTT,CASSSTFTSTDTQYF
TRBJ1-5,TRBD1,.,TRBV6-2/TRBV6-3,TGTGCCAGCAGTACCGGACGCCGCCCGGGACAGGGCGATCAGCCCCAGCATTTT,CASSTGRRPGQGDQPQHF
TRBJ2-6,.,.,TRBV6-4,TGTGCCAGCAGCCGGGACTCTGGGGCCAACGTCCTGACTTTC,CASSRDSGANVLTF
TRBJ1-1,TRBD1,.,TRBV7-9,TGTGCCAGCAGGGAAACAGGGGTCAACACTGAAGCTTTCTTT,CASRETGVNTEAFF
TRBJ2-2,.,.,TRBV3-1/TRBV3-2,TGTGCCAGCAGCCAAGTACCATCGCCTGGGGGGGAGCTGTTTTTT,CASSQVPSPGGELFF